This T cell receptor beta chain was captured in a study of human T cells and chemical hapten exposure. Study context: Reading of the patch tests, which applied 0.01% DPC to the upper back, occurred at 6 days. Minor pooled library volume differences mainly drove per-sample TCR yield variation.

The germline V gene has CDR1 SGHRS and CDR2 YFSETQ. Trimming left V 4 bases short and J 4 bases short, with 13 bases between. The CDR3 is 14 residues long. This clonotype occurred many times. Its matching antigen is unknown. MiXCR was run by TCRdb on the RACE reads, yielding one entry per CDR3 protein. The repertoire holds under 400,000 distinct CDR3 sequences, with roughly 5.3% as singletons. Study observations and caveats: While controls formed fewer of them, expanded TCRs formed significantly more large CDR3 similarity clusters.

Regarding time point: pre-sensitization, week 0. The treatment is: therapeutic diphenylcyclopropenone sensitization with weekly scalp DPC. Those who donated were patients with alopecia, 18 to 70 years of age, and suitable for DPC. The rearrangement joins TRBV5-1 to TRBJ2-3; D is unclear. The sequence was collected from a woman aged 50 to 60 with alopecia areata. Some clones in this sample may be carry-over from other donors' samples. Here the sequenced sample was whole blood, taken in connection with sensitization to the hapten diphenylcyclopropenone (DPC). CDR3 protein: CASSPGSGADTQYF. The CDR3, as DNA: TGCGCCAGCAGCCCGGGTTCAGGTGCAGATACGCAGTATTTT.